A single sample is the source of the 10 T cell receptor beta chains below, sequenced in a study of regulatory T cells in long-lasting Graves disease. Time point in this sample: newly diagnosed GD, antithyroid drugs for less than 3 months. PBMC-extracted RNA yielded the TCR library. iRepertoire HTBI primers and Arm-PCR of CDR3 regions built TCR beta libraries. TCRdb recomputed calls from the multiplex PCR reads with MiXCR, one row per CDR3 protein. The data hold about 240,000 distinct CDR3 sequences, with about 19% observed a single time. Sequences were derived from peripheral blood mononuclear cells (PBMCs), sampled at new diagnosis, from a patient treated with antithyroid drugs. The source of these receptors is a female donor with Graves disease.

This clonotype has ten or more counts. The chain has TRBV12-3 or TRBV12-4 and TRBJ1-2, with a weak D call TRBD1 (5 bases). The CDR3 sequence is 13 residues long. Trimming left V 6 bases short and J 1 base short, with 9 bases between. CDR3 residues: CASSQGFNYGYTF. CDR3 DNA sequence: TGTGCCAGCAGCCAGGGTTTTAACTATGGCTACACCTTC.

Note on this clonotype: A far larger clone is one nucleotide away, so this likely arose from a read error. This sequence joins TRBV7-9 and TRBJ2-1; D gene uncertain. The V end was cut by 2 bases, the J end by 0 bases, with 14 bases between. CDR1 is SEHNR, CDR2 FQNEAQ, per germline (reference sequence). The CDR3 is 17 amino acids. CDR3 sequence reads: CASSLQPPLSSYNEQFF. The CDR3 coding sequence is TGTGCCAGCAGCTTACAACCCCCCCTGAGCTCCTACAATGAGCAGTTCTTC.

A few counts support this clonotype. The chain is built from TRBV24-1 and TRBJ1-2, with 9 positions matching TRBD1. V lost 4 bases to trimming and J lost 4 bases; unmatched junction nucleotides: 9. Germline lookup yields CDR1 KGHDR and CDR2 SFDVKD. This CDR3 region has 16 residues. CDR3 DNA sequence: TGTGCCACCAGTGACTCAACCGGGACAGGGTTCTATGGCTACACCTTC. Amino acid sequence: CATSDSTGTGFYGYTF.

At least ten counts were recorded for this clonotype. The chain is built from TRBV5-6 and TRBJ2-1, with 8 positions matching TRBD2. Germline trimming cut 4 bases from V and 0 bases from J; bases unmatched to any gene: 3. This CDR3 has 15 amino acids. Germline CDR1 reads SGHDT; CDR2 reads YYEEEE. Here the CDR3 reads CASSITSGSYNEQFF. The CDR3 bases are TGTGCCAGCAGCATCACTAGCGGCTCCTACAATGAGCAGTTCTTC.

This clonotype was counted ten times or more. The J gene is TRBJ1-5, the V gene TRBV5-5; D is uncertain. CDR3 size: 15 residues. Germline V gives CDR1 SGHKS, CDR2 YYEKEE (reference sequence). With 0 bases removed from V and 1 base from J, the gap between germline ends came to 8 bases. This CDR3 reads CASSLVYGSNQPQHF. The CDR3 bases are TGTGCCAGCAGCTTGGTTTACGGGAGCAATCAGCCCCAGCATTTT.

This clonotype was seen repeatedly, ten times or more. The chain carries TRBV7-2 and TRBJ2-3, with 8 bases fitting TRBD2. Germline V gene lookup returns CDR1 SGHTA and CDR2 FQGNSA. Trimming at V came to 1 base and at J to 7 bases, leaving 7 bases not matched to a gene. The CDR3 sequence is 15 residues long. CDR3 sequence reads: CASSLVAGGINTQYF. The DNA for the CDR3 is TGTGCCAGCAGCTTAGTTGCGGGAGGCATAAATACGCAGTATTTT.

The chain employs TRBV5-8 and TRBJ2-7; 7 positions match TRBD1. The CDR3 runs 13 residues. Germline values: CDR1 SGHTS, CDR2 YDEGEE. J lost 7 bases, V lost 2 bases, and 6 bases had no gene match. In DNA, the CDR3 is TGTGCCAGCAGCTTAAACAGGGGTGGTGAGCAGTACTTC. It is translated as CASSLNRGGEQYF.

This clonotype occurred many times. The chain is built from TRBV20-1 and TRBJ2-3; D may be TRBD1 (5 bases). The germline V and J ends were trimmed by 6 bases and 6 bases, with 16 bases remaining between them. The CDR3 is 13 amino acids. CDR1 is DFQATT and CDR2 is SNEGSKA in the germline V gene (reference sequence). The CDR3: CSAKGLLEDTQYF. The CDR3 nucleotides read TGCAGTGCGAAGGGGCTTCTTGAGGATACGCAGTATTTT.

The V call is TRBV2, the J call TRBJ2-5, with 8 bases lining up with TRBD1. V gave up 4 bases and J gave up 5 bases; unmatched junction bases: 6. Germline V lookup: CDR1 SNHLY, CDR2 FYNNEI. CDR3 length: 14 residues. Here the CDR3 DNA reads TGTGCCAGCAGTGGAGACAGGGGCGGGGAGACCCAGTACTTC. Its protein is CASSGDRGGETQYF. The full variable domain, completed using reference TRBV2 and TRBJ2-5, is EPEVTQTPSHQVTQMGQEVILRCVPISNHLYFYWYRQILGQKVEFLVSFYNNEISEKSEIFDDQFSVERPDGSNFTLKIRSTKLEDSAMYFCASSGDRGGETQYFGPGTRLLVL.

This clonotype was observed many times. The chain joins TRBV20-1 to TRBJ2-2; D is unresolved. Trimming cost V 1 base and J 2 bases, with 5 bases left between them. CDR3 length equals 13 residues. The germline V gene has CDR1 DFQATT and CDR2 SNEGSKA (reference sequence). The CDR3 nucleotides are TGCAGTGCTAGAGGCAGCAACACCGGGGAGCTGTTTTTT. This encodes CSARGSNTGELFF.